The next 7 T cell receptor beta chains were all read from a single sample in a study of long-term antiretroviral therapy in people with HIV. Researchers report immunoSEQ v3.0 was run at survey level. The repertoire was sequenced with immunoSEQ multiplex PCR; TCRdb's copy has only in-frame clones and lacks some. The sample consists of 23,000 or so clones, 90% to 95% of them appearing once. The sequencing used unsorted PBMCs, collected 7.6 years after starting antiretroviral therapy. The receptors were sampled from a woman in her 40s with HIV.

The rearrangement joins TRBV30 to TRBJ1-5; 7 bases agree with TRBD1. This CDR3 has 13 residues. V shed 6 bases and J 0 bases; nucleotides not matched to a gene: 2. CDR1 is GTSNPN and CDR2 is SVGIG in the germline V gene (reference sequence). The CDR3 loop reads CACTGASNQPQHF. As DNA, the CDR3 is TGTGCCTGTACAGGGGCTAGCAATCAGCCCCAGCATTTT.

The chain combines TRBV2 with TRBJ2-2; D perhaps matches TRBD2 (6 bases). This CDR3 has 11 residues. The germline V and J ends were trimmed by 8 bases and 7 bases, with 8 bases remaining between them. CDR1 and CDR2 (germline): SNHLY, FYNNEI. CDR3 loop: CASQEGGELFF. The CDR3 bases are TGTGCCAGCCAGGAGGGCGGGGAGCTGTTTTTT.

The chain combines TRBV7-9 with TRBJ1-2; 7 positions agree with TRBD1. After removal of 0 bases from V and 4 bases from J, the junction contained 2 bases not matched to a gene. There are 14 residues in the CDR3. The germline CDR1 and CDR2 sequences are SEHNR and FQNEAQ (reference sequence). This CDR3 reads CASSLAAGGYGYTF. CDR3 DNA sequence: TGTGCCAGCAGCTTAGCGGCAGGGGGCTATGGCTACACCTTC.

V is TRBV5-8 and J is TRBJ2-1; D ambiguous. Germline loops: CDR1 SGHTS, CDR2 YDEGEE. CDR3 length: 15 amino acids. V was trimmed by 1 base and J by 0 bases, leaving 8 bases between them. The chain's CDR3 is CASSLNTLSYNEQFF. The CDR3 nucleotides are TGTGCCAGCAGCTTGAACACCCTCTCCTACAATGAGCAGTTCTTC.

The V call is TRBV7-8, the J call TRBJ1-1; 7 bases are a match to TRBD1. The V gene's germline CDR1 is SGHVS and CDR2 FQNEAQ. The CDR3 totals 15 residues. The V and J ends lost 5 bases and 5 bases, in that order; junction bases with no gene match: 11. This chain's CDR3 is CASSPAETGLTEAFF. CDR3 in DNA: TGTGCCAGCAGCCCAGCCGAGACAGGGCTAACTGAAGCTTTCTTT. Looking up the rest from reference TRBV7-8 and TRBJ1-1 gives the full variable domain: GAGVSQSPRYKVAKRGQDVALRCDPISGHVSLFWYQQALGQGPEFLTYFQNEAQLDKSGLPSDRFFAERPEGSVSTLKIQRTQQEDSAVYLCASSPAETGLTEAFFGQGTRLTVV.

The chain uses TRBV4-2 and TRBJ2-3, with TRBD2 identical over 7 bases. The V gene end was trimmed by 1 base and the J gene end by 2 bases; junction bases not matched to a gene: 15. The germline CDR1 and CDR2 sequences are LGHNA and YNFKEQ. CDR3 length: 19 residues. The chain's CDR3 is CASSQGGVLERGNTDTQYF. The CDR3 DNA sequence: TGTGCCAGCAGCCAAGGAGGGGTCCTCGAGCGGGGCAACACAGATACGCAGTATTTT.

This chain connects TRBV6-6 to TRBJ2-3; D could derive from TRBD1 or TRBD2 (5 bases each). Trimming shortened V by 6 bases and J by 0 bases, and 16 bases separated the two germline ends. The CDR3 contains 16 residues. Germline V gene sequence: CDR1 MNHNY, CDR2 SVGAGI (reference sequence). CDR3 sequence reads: CASSRGGTTSTDTQYF. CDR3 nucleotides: TGTGCCAGCAGCCGTGGTGGGACCACTAGCACAGATACGCAGTATTTT.